These T cell receptor beta chains were read from a single sample in a study of shared clonotypes between healthy human individuals. Sequenced by immunoSEQ multiplex PCR; TCRdb stores in-frame clones only, minus some. The sample includes some 1 million clones, around four fifths of them seen just once. Sequenced input: memory CD4+ T cells sorted from blood. All receptors derive from a man between 18 and 29 years old in good health. CDR3s include the opening cysteine and the closing phenylalanine or tryptophan. A D gene is named only where the DNA matches it firmly. The size entry is marked missing in some rows and otherwise reads once, few, many or a size class.

d_call clone_size j_call v_call cdr3_nt cdr3_aa
NA NA TRBJ2-7 TRBV7-7 TGTGCTAGCAGTCTGGGGAATGGCTACGAGCAGTACTTC CASSLGNGYEQYF
NA NA TRBJ1-1 TRBV5-1 TGCGCCAGCAGCCCCCGACCAGGGTCCACTGAAGCTTTCTTT CASSPRPGSTEAFF
TRBD2 few TRBJ2-7 TRBV10-3 TGTGCCATCAGTAGGACTAGCGGGACCGCCTACGAGCAGTACTTC CAISRTSGTAYEQYF
NA NA TRBJ1-6 TRBV5-4 TGTGCCAGCAGCTTATCGGGGGTCGGTAATTCACCCCTCCACTTT CASSLSGVGNSPLHF
NA NA TRBJ2-5 TRBV18 TGTGCCAGCTCACCAGGGATACAAGAGACCCAGTACTTC CASSPGIQETQYF
NA NA TRBJ1-2 TRBV30 TGTGCCTGGAGGTTTCAGAGCCGCTATGGCTACACCTTC CAWRFQSRYGYTF
TRBD2 NA TRBJ2-5 TRBV7-2 TGTGCCAGCAGCTTGGGACTAGCGGGGGTAGAGACCCAGTACTTC CASSLGLAGVETQYF
TRBD2 NA TRBJ2-2 TRBV4-2 TGTGCCAGCAGCCAAGAGGCTAGCGGGTGGAAGAACACCGGGGAGCTGTTTTTT CASSQEASGWKNTGELFF
NA NA TRBJ1-6 TRBV7-3 TGTGCCAGCAGCTTCCGGGACACGAGCTCCTATAATTCACCCCTCCACTTT CASSFRDTSSYNSPLHF
NA NA TRBJ2-7 TRBV5-6 TGTGCCAGCAGCTTGGTCGGGAGCTCCTACGAGCAGTACTTC CASSLVGSSYEQYF
NA many TRBJ2-3 TRBV27 TGTGCCAGCAGTTTCGGGCAGGGAATTAGCACAGATACGCAGTATTTT CASSFGQGISTDTQYF
TRBD1 NA TRBJ1-5 TRBV28 TGTGCCAGCAGGCCCGACAGGGGAAGACAAAGGGTGAGAGGAAATCAGCCCCAGCATTTT CASRPDRGRQRVRGNQPQHF
TRBD1 few TRBJ2-7 TRBV6-5 TGTGCCAGCAGTGGGACAGGGGGTATCTACGAGCAGTACTTC CASSGTGGIYEQYF
NA NA TRBJ1-5 TRBV6-5 TGTGCCAGCAGTCCCCAGGGATTAGGCAATCAGCCCCAGCATTTT CASSPQGLGNQPQHF
TRBD2 NA TRBJ2-3 TRBV7-9 TGTGCCAGCAGCTCTTCGACTAGCGGGAGAAAATACCAAGATACGCAGTATTTT CASSSSTSGRKYQDTQYF
TRBD1 NA TRBJ2-7 TRBV7-9 TGTGCCACCCCCGGACAGGGAAAAAACTACGAGCAGTACTTC CATPGQGKNYEQYF
NA NA TRBJ2-3 TRBV5-1 TGCGCCAGCAGCTACGGCGTTAAGGGCACAGATACGCAGTATTTT CASSYGVKGTDTQYF
NA NA TRBJ2-7 TRBV2 TGTGCCAGCAGAAGGCAGGGGAGCTCCTACGAGCAGTACTTC CASRRQGSSYEQYF
NA NA TRBJ2-3 TRBV6-1 TGTGCCAGCAGTGAATGGTCGACCTCCTTGGGGTATTTT CASSEWSTSLGYF
NA NA TRBJ1-3 TRBV5-1 TGCGCCAGCAGCTTGGCCAGTAGCTCTGGAAACACCATATATTTT CASSLASSSGNTIYF
TRBD2 NA TRBJ2-5 TRBV18 TGTGCCAGCTCACCACCGCTCTTGAGCGGGGGGGACTACTTGACCCAGTACTTC CASSPPLLSGGDYLTQYF
NA NA TRBJ1-2 TRBV28 TGTGCCAGCAGCTCCTCAGGAAGGGACGCGGCTAACTATGGCTACACCTTC CASSSSGRDAANYGYTF
NA NA TRBJ1-2 TRBV7-2 TGTGCCAGCAGCTCGTCAGCCGGGCAGCGCTATGGCTACACCTTC CASSSSAGQRYGYTF
NA NA TRBJ2-3 TRBV5-6 TGTGCCAGCAGCTATTCGGATACGCAGTATTTT CASSYSDTQYF
NA NA TRBJ2-7 TRBV2 TGTGCCAGCAGGAAAGAGACGGTCAGCTCCTACGAGCAGTACTTC CASRKETVSSYEQYF
NA NA TRBJ2-5 TRBV4-2 TGTGCCAGCAGCCAAGAGGGAGAGACCCAGTACTTC CASSQEGETQYF
TRBD1 NA TRBJ1-2 TRBV30 TGTGCCTGGCAACAGGGGAACTATGGCTACACCTTC CAWQQGNYGYTF
TRBD2 many TRBJ2-5 TRBV5-1 TGCGCCAGCAGCTTGGTAGTCGGTGCGGGGGGCGCGGAGACCCAGTACTTC CASSLVVGAGGAETQYF
TRBD2 NA TRBJ2-1 TRBV6-6 TGTGCCAGCAGTGACGGGACTAGCTCCTACAATGAGCAGTTCTTC CASSDGTSSYNEQFF
NA few TRBJ2-5 TRBV11-2 TGTGCCAGCAGCTTTTCCCGGGCCCAAGAGACCCAGTACTTC CASSFSRAQETQYF
NA once TRBJ2-3 TRBV5-1 TGCGCCAGCAGGATGAGGGGCACAGATACGCAGTATTTT CASRMRGTDTQYF
TRBD1 NA TRBJ2-4 TRBV5-1 TGCGCCAGCAGCTCGACAGGGGGCGGAGGCAAAAACATTCAGTACTTC CASSSTGGGGKNIQYF
TRBD2 NA TRBJ2-7 TRBV5-4 TGTGCCAGCAGCCCCCCTCCTGGGAAAACTAGCGGGAGGGCTATCTACGAGCAGTACTTC CASSPPPGKTSGRAIYEQYF
NA few TRBJ1-1 TRBV25-1 TGTGCCAGCATGAGCCAGCATCTAACTGAAGCTTTCTTT CASMSQHLTEAFF
TRBD1 NA TRBJ1-3 TRBV5-1 TGCGCCAGCAGCCAAATGACAGGGGGCTCTGGAAACACCATATATTTT CASSQMTGGSGNTIYF
NA few TRBJ1-2 TRBV6-1 TGTGCCAGCTCAGACGGTTCAGCTAACTATGGCTACACCTTC CASSDGSANYGYTF
NA few TRBJ1-4 TRBV7-7 TGTGCTAGCAGCTTCCAAACGGGGTTTAATGAAAAACTGTTTTTT CASSFQTGFNEKLFF
NA NA TRBJ1-6 TRBV5-6 TGTGCCAGCAGCCAGACAGTCTGGCCCTATAATTCACCCCTCCACTTT CASSQTVWPYNSPLHF
TRBD2 NA TRBJ2-1 TRBV7-9 TGTGCCAGCAGCTTAGCTCCGTTTACGACTAGCGGGAGTGCCAATGAGCAGTTCTTC CASSLAPFTTSGSANEQFF
NA NA TRBJ1-5 TRBV19 TGTGCCAGTAGTATGTTAGGGGGAAAGGGCAATCAGCCCCAGCATTTT CASSMLGGKGNQPQHF
TRBD2 once TRBJ2-3 TRBV30 TGTGCCCGGGGACTAGCGGGAGTAAGGGATACGCAGTATTTT CARGLAGVRDTQYF
NA NA TRBJ1-1 TRBV19 TGTGCCAGTAGTATATCACACGCGAACACTGAAGCTTTCTTT CASSISHANTEAFF
NA NA TRBJ2-3 TRBV10-1 TGCGCCAGCTCCAGCGGGTCCCCCACAGATACGCAGTATTTT CASSSGSPTDTQYF
TRBD1 NA TRBJ2-1 TRBV6-6 TGTGCCAGCAGTTACGATACAGGGGCCTTGAATGAGCAGTTCTTC CASSYDTGALNEQFF
NA many TRBJ1-1 TRBV5-1 TGCGCCAGCAGCTTGGTCGGGGGATTGAACACTGAAGCTTTCTTT CASSLVGGLNTEAFF
TRBD1 NA TRBJ2-2 TRBV7-3 TGTGCCAGCAGTAGAGGGCCCCCTGACAGGGGAAACACCGGGGAGCTGTTTTTT CASSRGPPDRGNTGELFF
TRBD1 NA TRBJ2-2 TRBV5-4 TGTGCCAGCAGCCCTGAGACAGGGGGTGTAACCGGGGAGCTGTTTTTT CASSPETGGVTGELFF
TRBD1 once TRBJ1-1 TRBV6-1 TGTGCCAGCAGTGACCGACAGGGTAGTACTGAAGCTTTCTTT CASSDRQGSTEAFF